This is a list of T cell receptor beta chains from one sample in a study of blood T cell repertoires in COVID-19. Libraries were prepared by immunoSEQ multiplex PCR; TCRdb keeps only in-frame clonotypes and omits some of them. The table records roughly 210,000 clones, around 89% of them present only once. Specimen: peripheral blood. The receptors here all came from a man between 65 and 79 years old with acute or convalescent COVID-19. The CDR3 runs from the conserved cysteine through the conserved F or W. The order of the fields is CDR3 length, V gene, clone size, J gene, D gene, CDR3 DNA, CDR3 protein. The D gene is left open where the match is weak. Size values are once, few and many counts, or a class for expanded clones, and some rows have none.

>15|TRBV19|once|TRBJ2-1|TRBD1
TGTGCCAGTAGTTCTCCAGGGGGCATTGTGAATGAGCAGTTCTTC
CASSSPGGIVNEQFF
>14|TRBV2|NA|TRBJ1-2|NA
TGTGCCAGCAGGTACAGGTTAGCTAACTATGGCTACACCTTC
CASRYRLANYGYTF
>13|TRBV3-1/TRBV3-2|NA|TRBJ2-7|NA
TGTGCCAGCAGCCAAGACGATGATTCGCGACAGTACTTC
CASSQDDDSRQYF
>16|TRBV5-6|NA|TRBJ2-1|TRBD2
TGTGCCAGCAGCAGGACTAGCGGCAGCTCCTACAATGAGCAGTTCTTC
CASSRTSGSSYNEQFF
>16|TRBV27|NA|TRBJ1-1|TRBD1
TGTGCCAGCAGTTTAAAAGGGACAGGGGTGAACACTGAAGCTTTCTTT
CASSLKGTGVNTEAFF
>13|TRBV19|once|TRBJ1-2|TRBD1
TGTGCCAGTTATGGACAGGGCAGCGATGGCTACACCTTC
CASYGQGSDGYTF
>15|TRBV27|NA|TRBJ1-5|NA
TGTGCCAGCAGTTTAGTAAGGGGTAGCAATCAGCCCCAGCATTTT
CASSLVRGSNQPQHF
>15|TRBV5-6|NA|TRBJ2-3|TRBD1
TGTGCCAGCAGCTTCAGACAGGGTGGAACAGATACGCAGTATTTT
CASSFRQGGTDTQYF
>13|TRBV5-4|NA|TRBJ1-2|NA
TGTGCCAGCAGCCGAGACAGCCTAAATGGCTACACCTTC
CASSRDSLNGYTF
>17|TRBV7-2|NA|TRBJ2-4|NA
TGTGCCAGCAGCCCCGGGGGAGGGGGTCGAATTAAAAACATTCAGTACTTC
CASSPGGGGRIKNIQYF
>13|TRBV4-1|NA|TRBJ2-5|NA
TGCGCCAGCAGCCAAGATCGGGATGAGACCCAGTACTTC
CASSQDRDETQYF
>14|TRBV3-1/TRBV3-2|NA|TRBJ2-5|TRBD2
TGTGCCAGCAGCGACCCCGGGAGGAAAGAGACCCAGTACTTC
CASSDPGRKETQYF
>13|TRBV18|NA|TRBJ1-3|NA
TGTGCCAGCTCACCCCAGAGGGATGGTACCATATATTTT
CASSPQRDGTIYF
>12|TRBV28|NA|TRBJ1-5|NA
TGTGCCAGCAGTCTAACAGGGCGGCCCCAGCATTTT
CASSLTGRPQHF
>16|TRBV20-1|NA|TRBJ2-5|TRBD2
TGCAGTGCTAGTTTTATGAGCGGGAGTGGGAAAGAGACCCAGTACTTC
CSASFMSGSGKETQYF
>17|TRBV5-1|NA|TRBJ2-3|TRBD1
TGCGCCAGCAGCTCACGTAACAGGGGTATGAGCACAGATACGCAGTATTTT
CASSSRNRGMSTDTQYF
>14|TRBV6-5|NA|TRBJ2-3|NA
TGTGCCAGCGTATCGGTCTCTAGCACAGATACGCAGTATTTT
CASVSVSSTDTQYF
>16|TRBV19|NA|TRBJ1-5|NA
TGTGCCAGTAGTATAGTTGAGGGTAGCTTCAATCAGCCCCAGCATTTT
CASSIVEGSFNQPQHF
>11|TRBV28|NA|TRBJ2-7|NA
TGTGCCAGCAGTTTTGAGTGGGAGCAGTACTTC
CASSFEWEQYF
>10|TRBV5-4|NA|TRBJ2-7|NA
TGTGCCAGCAGCCTCGGTGGGCAGTACTTC
CASSLGGQYF
>13|TRBV28|NA|TRBJ2-5|NA
TGTGCCAGCAGTTCGGGAGTTCAAGAGACCCAGTACTTC
CASSSGVQETQYF
>11|TRBV5-1|NA|TRBJ1-2|NA
TGCGCCAGCAGCTCCGAGTATGGCTACACCTTC
CASSSEYGYTF
>15|TRBV10-3|NA|TRBJ1-2|TRBD1
TGTGCCATCAGTGAGTCGCAGGGGGCGCCGGCGGGCTACACCTTC
CAISESQGAPAGYTF
>13|TRBV9|NA|TRBJ1-2|NA
TGTGCCAGCAGCGTAGACAGGGCCTATGGCTACACCTTC
CASSVDRAYGYTF
>17|TRBV6-2/TRBV6-3|NA|TRBJ2-6|TRBD1
TGTGCCAGCAGTCTAGGACAGGGTTACTCTGGGGCCAACGTCCTGACTTTC
CASSLGQGYSGANVLTF
>14|TRBV5-4|NA|TRBJ1-1|NA
TGTGCCAGCAGCTTGCAGGGGATGAACACTGAAGCTTTCTTT
CASSLQGMNTEAFF
>15|TRBV5-4|NA|TRBJ2-1|TRBD2
TGTGCCAGCAGCTTGGCTAGCGGGGGGGGTAATGAGCAGTTCTTC
CASSLASGGGNEQFF
>15|TRBV28|NA|TRBJ2-7|TRBD1
TGTGCCAGCAGTTCGGCCGGGACAGGGTTCTACGAGCAGTACTTC
CASSSAGTGFYEQYF
>12|TRBV15|few|TRBJ1-1|TRBD1
TGTGCCACCAGCAGAGATCAGGGGGGAGCTTTCTTT
CATSRDQGGAFF
>13|TRBV27|NA|TRBJ1-2|NA
TGTGCCAGCAGCGGGACGGCGACAGGAGGCTACACCTTC
CASSGTATGGYTF
>16|TRBV2|NA|TRBJ1-4|NA
TGTGCCAGCAGTCTTCTCAGGACAGCAACTAATGAAAAACTGTTTTTT
CASSLLRTATNEKLFF
>15|TRBV7-9|NA|TRBJ1-5|NA
TGTGCCAGCAGCAGAACGGAGACTAGCAATCAGCCCCAGCATTTT
CASSRTETSNQPQHF
>16|TRBV11-3|NA|TRBJ2-1|TRBD1
TGTGCCAGCAGCTTAGGGGGGACAGGTGACTACAATGAGCAGTTCTTC
CASSLGGTGDYNEQFF
>15|TRBV2|NA|TRBJ2-7|NA
TGTGCCAGCAGTGAACGGGGATTAGGCTCCTACGAGCAGTACTTC
CASSERGLGSYEQYF
>14|TRBV10-3|NA|TRBJ1-5|NA
TGTGCCATCAGTGAGTCAAGGACAAACCAGCCCCAGCATTTT
CAISESRTNQPQHF
>14|TRBV6-5|NA|TRBJ2-7|TRBD1
TGTGCCAGCAGTTACTCGGGACAGAACTACGAGCAGTACTTC
CASSYSGQNYEQYF
>13|TRBV19|NA|TRBJ2-2|NA
TGTGCCAGTTATAGAGCTTTGACCGGGGAGCTGTTTTTT
CASYRALTGELFF
>15|TRBV7-6|NA|TRBJ2-7|TRBD1
TGTGCCAGCAGCTCCCCGGGACAGAACTCCTACGAGCAGTACTTC
CASSSPGQNSYEQYF
>16|TRBV4-1|NA|TRBJ2-1|TRBD2
TGCGCCAGCAGCCACGGGGGAGGGAGCTCCTACAATGAGCAGTTCTTC
CASSHGGGSSYNEQFF
>13|TRBV6-5|NA|TRBJ1-5|NA
TGTGCCAGCAGTTATGAGGTTGATCAGCCCCAGCATTTT
CASSYEVDQPQHF
>15|TRBV19|NA|TRBJ2-2|NA
TGTGCCAGTAGTATAGGCGGGAAGAACACCGGGGAGCTGTTTTTT
CASSIGGKNTGELFF
>12|TRBV5-1|NA|TRBJ2-2|NA
TGCGCCAGCAGCCCCGTTCCCGGGGAGCTGTTTTTT
CASSPVPGELFF
>17|TRBV4-2|NA|TRBJ2-1|TRBD2
TGTGCCAGCAGCCAAGCGGTTGGGACTAGCGGGAGTCCCGGGCAGTTCTTC
CASSQAVGTSGSPGQFF
>15|TRBV6-1|NA|TRBJ1-1|NA
TGTGCCAGCAGTGAAGAGTGGGGGGTTGGGACTGAAGCTTTCTTT
CASSEEWGVGTEAFF
>16|TRBV11-3|NA|TRBJ2-1|NA
TGTGCCAGCAGCTACCGAACTAGCCCCTCCGGCAATGAGCAGTTCTTC
CASSYRTSPSGNEQFF